The 26 T cell receptor beta chains given below trace back to one sample, sequenced in a study of OX40 agonist ivuxolimab in advanced cancers. Sequencing used immunoSEQ multiplex PCR; TCRdb keeps in-frame clones, though not all of them. Here the sample spans about 66,000 clones, less than 90% being singletons. This sample comprised CD4+ or CD8+ T cells sorted from blood, obtained in a trial of the OX40 agonist ivuxolimab. Receptor source: an adult with an advanced solid tumor such as melanoma, head and neck, liver or kidney cancer.

This chain's CDR3 is CASSYGVAHEQYF. The DNA of the CDR3 is TGTGCCAGCAGCTATGGCGTAGCTCACGAGCAGTACTTC. This rearrangement joins TRBV7-9 to TRBJ2-5; D is undetermined. The J call may not be correct, given that the DNA end is closer to TRBJ2-7. CDR1 is SEHNR, CDR2 FQNEAQ, per germline (reference sequence). The CDR3 is made up of 13 amino acids.

The chain uses TRBV5-1 and TRBJ2-5; D call uncertain. V lost 0 bases and J lost 4, with 13 bases in between. CDR3 length equals 15 residues. The germline V gene encodes CDR1 SGHRS and CDR2 YFSETQ. In DNA, the CDR3 is TGCGCCAGCAGCTTGGAGGGCCACCAGGTAGAGACCCAGTACTTC. Residues: CASSLEGHQVETQYF.

The V gene is TRBV4-2, the J gene TRBJ2-3, with a weak D call TRBD2 (6 bases). The CDR3 runs 17 residues. With 4 bases removed from V and 6 bases from J, the gap between germline ends came to 23 bases. Germline CDR1 LGHNA, CDR2 YNFKEQ. CDR3 residues: CASSLTQTTSLVDTQYF. The DNA for the CDR3 is TGTGCCAGCAGCCTTACACAAACAACTAGCCTAGTGGATACGCAGTATTTT.

This chain joins TRBV27 and TRBJ2-7; 10 nucleotides agree with TRBD1. Germline V gene lookup returns CDR1 MNHEY and CDR2 SMNVEV (reference sequence). CDR3 size: 16 residues. V shed 6 bases, J shed 5 bases, and the junction held 13 bases outside the gene matches. In DNA form, the CDR3 reads TGTGCCAGCAGCCCATTCACGGGGGACAGGGGCCACGAGCAGTACTTC. This codes for CASSPFTGDRGHEQYF.

J is TRBJ2-3 and V is TRBV4-1; 10 nucleotides line up with TRBD2. V was pared by 1 base and J by 6 bases, with 16 bases of the junction left unmatched. Germline V gene data show CDR1 as MGHRA and CDR2 as YSYEKL. The CDR3 consists of 19 residues. This CDR3 reads CASSQVPTAGGGLWDTQYF. The CDR3 DNA sequence: TGCGCCAGCAGCCAAGTTCCAACAGCGGGAGGGGGACTTTGGGATACGCAGTATTTT.

CDR3 amino acids: CASEAGLLTSGANVLTF. CDR3 sequence (DNA): TGTGCCAGCGAAGCGGGACTCTTAACCTCTGGGGCCAACGTCCTGACTTTC. The rearrangement links TRBV2 to TRBJ2-6; TRBD2 matches at 7 bases. Per germline, CDR1 SNHLY and CDR2 FYNNEI. Trimming cost V 8 bases and J 0 bases; bases outside gene matches: 10. The CDR3 runs 17 residues.

This sequence joins TRBV6-4 and TRBJ2-1, with a weak D call TRBD1 (5 bases). There are 15 residues in the CDR3. The V end lost 3 bases, the J end lost 1 base, and 10 bases lay between the germline ends. In germline, CDR1 is MRHNA, CDR2 SNTAGT. This CDR3 is CASSEAGNSYNEQFF. For the CDR3, the DNA is TGTGCCAGCAGTGAAGCAGGGAATTCCTACAATGAGCAGTTCTTC.

This chain connects TRBV28 to TRBJ1-1; D possibly corresponds to TRBD1 (6 bases). This CDR3 comprises 13 residues. Trimming removed 6 bases from V and 5 bases from J, with 13 bases in between. The germline gives CDR1 MDHEN, CDR2 SYDVKM. The chain's CDR3 is CASRYRVGTEAFF. The CDR3 DNA reads TGTGCCAGCAGGTACAGGGTCGGGACTGAAGCTTTCTTT. The full variable domain, rest sourced from reference TRBV28 and TRBJ1-1, is DVKVTQSSRYLVKRTGEKVFLECVQDMDHENMFWYRQDPGLGLRLIYFSYDVKMKEKGDIPEGYSVSREKKERFSLILESASTNQTSMYLCASRYRVGTEAFFGQGTRLTVV.

The chain combines TRBV28 with TRBJ2-1, with TRBD2 matching over 14 bases. Germline V gene data show CDR1 as MDHEN and CDR2 as SYDVKM. The junction had 10 bases not matched to a gene; V was cut back by 6 bases and J by 0 bases. CDR3 length: 19 amino acids. The CDR3: CASRPRGTSGGSSYNEQFF. Written as DNA, the CDR3 is TGTGCCAGCAGACCTAGGGGGACTAGCGGGGGAAGCTCCTACAATGAGCAGTTCTTC. Filled out from reference TRBV28 and TRBJ2-1, the complete variable domain reads DVKVTQSSRYLVKRTGEKVFLECVQDMDHENMFWYRQDPGLGLRLIYFSYDVKMKEKGDIPEGYSVSREKKERFSLILESASTNQTSMYLCASRPRGTSGGSSYNEQFFGPGTRLTVL.

The chain recombines TRBV7-7 with TRBJ2-1; 10 bases align to TRBD2. Trimming took 2 bases from V and 8 from J; bases not matched to a gene: 9. The CDR3 totals 16 residues. Germline V gene sequence: CDR1 SSHAT, CDR2 FNYEAQ (reference sequence). The CDR3 DNA reads as TGTGCCAGCAGCTTATCAGGAGGACTAGCGGTAGATGAGCAGTTCTTC. It encodes CASSLSGGLAVDEQFF.

The genes are TRBV5-4 and TRBJ2-3; weak D call: TRBD2 (5 bases). The V gene's germline CDR1 is SGHNT and CDR2 YYREEE (reference sequence). The CDR3 has 17 residues. V was clipped by 0 bases and J by 0 bases, with 14 bases between them. This CDR3 reads CASSLEVRAASTDTQYF. In nucleotides, the CDR3 is TGTGCCAGCAGCTTGGAAGTTCGAGCGGCTAGCACAGATACGCAGTATTTT. The full variable domain, with the rest looked up from reference TRBV5-4 and TRBJ2-3, is ETGVTQSPTHLIKTRGQQVTLRCSSQSGHNTVSWYQQALGQGPQFIFQYYREEENGRGNFPPRFSGLQFPNYSSELNVNALELDDSALYLCASSLEVRAASTDTQYFGPGTRLTVL.

V is TRBV30 and J is TRBJ2-5; D might be TRBD1 (6 bases). V was clipped by 4 bases and J by 3 bases, with 9 bases between them. CDR3 size: 12 residues. The germline CDR1 and CDR2 sequences are GTSNPN and SVGIG (reference sequence). The CDR3 sequence: CAWNRAEETQYF. As DNA, the CDR3 is TGTGCCTGGAACAGGGCGGAAGAGACCCAGTACTTC. Combining the CDR3 with reference TRBV30 and TRBJ2-5 gives the whole variable domain SQTIHQWPATLVQPVGSPLSLECTVEGTSNPNLYWYRQAAGRGLQLLFYSVGIGQISSEVPQNLSASRPQDRQFILSSKKLLLSDSGFYLCAWNRAEETQYFGPGTRLLVL.

The genes are TRBV21-1 and TRBJ2-7; the table's TRBD2 call for D was not verified on the DNA. TRBV21-1 is annotated as a pseudogene. The CDR3 consists of 16 residues. The CDR3 protein is CASSRRTSGSSYEQYF. As DNA, the CDR3 is TGTGCCAGCAGCCGCCGGACTAGCGGTAGCTCCTACGAGCAGTACTTC.

This chain links TRBV10-2 with TRBJ1-1; D is possibly TRBD1 (6 bases). CDR1 and CDR2 from the germline V gene are WSHSY and SAAADI. Between the trimmed V and J ends, which lost 3 bases and 5 bases, there was a span of 13 bases. The CDR3 spans 14 residues. CDR3 residues: CASSETGMGTEAFF. For the CDR3, the DNA is TGCGCCAGCAGTGAAACAGGGATGGGTACTGAAGCTTTCTTT.

The chain joins TRBV6-1 to TRBJ2-7; D uncertain. This CDR3 is built from 14 residues. Per the germline V gene, CDR1 is MNHNS and CDR2 is SASEGT. V lost 2 bases to trimming and J lost 2 bases, with 10 bases between them. CDR3 protein: CASSEWGATYEQYF. CDR3 DNA sequence: TGTGCCAGCAGTGAATGGGGTGCCACCTACGAGCAGTACTTC.

The chain carries TRBV5-4 and TRBJ1-5; no clear D gene. CDR1 and CDR2 (germline): SGHNT, YYREEE (reference sequence). The CDR3 contains 16 residues. Deletions cut 0 bases from V and 0 bases from J, with 10 bases between. As DNA, the CDR3 is TGTGCCAGCAGCTTGGTTCCAGGTGTTAGCAATCAGCCCCAGCATTTT. It is translated as CASSLVPGVSNQPQHF. The full variable domain, rest sourced from reference TRBV5-4 and TRBJ1-5, is ETGVTQSPTHLIKTRGQQVTLRCSSQSGHNTVSWYQQALGQGPQFIFQYYREEENGRGNFPPRFSGLQFPNYSSELNVNALELDDSALYLCASSLVPGVSNQPQHFGDGTRLSIL.

The V gene is TRBV5-1, the J gene TRBJ1-1; tentatively, D is TRBD1 (6 bases). Germline V lookup: CDR1 SGHRS, CDR2 YFSETQ. The CDR3 runs to 13 residues. V was clipped by 0 bases and J by 5 bases, with 8 bases between them. The CDR3 spells CASSLATGTEAFF. The CDR3 coding sequence is TGCGCCAGCAGCTTGGCAACAGGGACTGAAGCTTTCTTT. The full variable domain, with the rest looked up from reference TRBV5-1 and TRBJ1-1, is KAGVTQTPRYLIKTRGQQVTLSCSPISGHRSVSWYQQTPGQGLQFLFEYFSETQRNKGNFPGRFSGRQFSNSRSEMNVSTLELGDSALYLCASSLATGTEAFFGQGTRLTVV.

This chain joins TRBV28 and TRBJ1-2; the match to TRBD1 covers 8 bases. CDR3 length: 19 residues. V trimming: 6 bases; J trimming: 4 bases; junction bases outside the gene matches: 22. Germline V gene lookup returns CDR1 MDHEN and CDR2 SYDVKM. The chain's CDR3 is CASSLSRDRPTPRGYGYTF. DNA for the CDR3: TGTGCCAGCAGCCTTAGTAGGGACAGGCCAACCCCGCGTGGCTATGGCTACACCTTC.

The chain joins TRBV19 to TRBJ2-1; TRBD2 matches at 13 bases. The CDR3 loop spans 19 amino acids. Per the germline V gene, CDR1 is LNHDA and CDR2 is SQIVND (reference sequence). V trimming: 1 base; J trimming: 0 bases; junction bases outside the gene matches: 6. The chain's CDR3 is CASSIGTSGRVSSYNEQFF. For the CDR3, the DNA is TGTGCCAGTAGTATAGGCACTAGCGGGAGGGTTAGCTCCTACAATGAGCAGTTCTTC. Full variable domain (remainder filled in from reference TRBV19 and TRBJ2-1): DGGITQSPKYLFRKEGQNVTLSCEQNLNHDAMYWYRQDPGQGLRLIYYSQIVNDFQKGDIAEGYSVSREKKESFPLTVTSAQKNPTAFYLCASSIGTSGRVSSYNEQFFGPGTRLTVL.

This clone occurred once. V gene TRBV30 combines with J gene TRBJ2-5, with D possibly matching TRBD2 (6 bases). Germline values: CDR1 GTSNPN, CDR2 SVGIG (reference sequence). The CDR3 is made up of 15 amino acids. V was trimmed by 2 bases and J by 5 bases, leaving 18 bases between them. The CDR3 sequence is CAWSIGGVVDETQYF. In nucleotides, the CDR3 is TGTGCCTGGAGTATCGGGGGAGTTGTCGATGAGACCCAGTACTTC.

This clone was counted once. The rearrangement joins TRBV11-2 to TRBJ2-2; no firm D call. The CDR3 is 15 residues long. Trimming took off 6 bases at V and 1 base at J, with 12 bases between the two ends. From germline, CDR1 is SGHAT and CDR2 FQNNGV. CDR3 DNA sequence: TGTGCCAGCAGTTATTTAGCCCAGAACACCGGGGAGCTGTTTTTT. This sequence encodes CASSYLAQNTGELFF.

The chain couples TRBV7-7 to TRBJ2-2; no clear D gene. Germline CDR1 SSHAT, CDR2 FNYEAQ (reference sequence). There are 13 residues in the CDR3. V was cut by 1 base and J by 4 bases, with 4 bases left in between. The CDR3: CASSLDRTGELFF. The CDR3 DNA sequence: TGTGCCAGCAGCTTAGACCGCACCGGGGAGCTGTTTTTT.

The genes are TRBV19 and TRBJ2-6; TRBD1 aligns across 7 bases. Germline CDR1 reads LNHDA; CDR2 reads SQIVND (reference sequence). The ends lost 3 bases at V and 0 bases at J; junction bases unmatched: 2. The length of the CDR3 is 16 residues. CDR3 DNA: TGTGCCAGTAGTATGGGACAGCCCTCTGGGGCCAACGTCCTGACTTTC. Translation gives CASSMGQPSGANVLTF.

The V and J genes are TRBV19 and TRBJ1-5; D gene unclear. CDR1 is LNHDA and CDR2 is SQIVND in the germline V gene (reference sequence). V lost 6 bases, J lost 2 bases, and 8 bases lay in between. CDR3 length equals 13 residues. The CDR3 nucleotides read TGTGCCAGTAGAAACGGAGGCAATCAGCCCCAGCATTTT. Translating it yields CASRNGGNQPQHF. Based on the CDR3 plus reference TRBV19 and TRBJ1-5, the full variable domain is DGGITQSPKYLFRKEGQNVTLSCEQNLNHDAMYWYRQDPGQGLRLIYYSQIVNDFQKGDIAEGYSVSREKKESFPLTVTSAQKNPTAFYLCASRNGGNQPQHFGDGTRLSIL.

The chain carries TRBV18 and TRBJ1-1; D call uncertain. The CDR3 covers 13 residues. Germline V CDR1 and CDR2: KGHSH, LQKENI. V was pared by 2 bases and J by 1 base, with 5 bases between. Here the CDR3 DNA reads TGTGCCAGCTCACCAAACAAGAACACTGAAGCTTTCTTT. Its protein product is CASSPNKNTEAFF.

The chain combines TRBV5-1 with TRBJ1-4, with D tentatively TRBD1 (5 bases). Germline CDR1 and CDR2: SGHRS and YFSETQ. The CDR3 length is 18 residues. Trimming removed 4 bases at V and 0 bases at J, with 19 bases between. CDR3 amino acids: CASSRLGGDLPTNEKLFF. In DNA, the CDR3 is TGCGCCAGCAGCCGTCTTGGAGGGGATCTCCCAACTAATGAAAAACTGTTTTTT.